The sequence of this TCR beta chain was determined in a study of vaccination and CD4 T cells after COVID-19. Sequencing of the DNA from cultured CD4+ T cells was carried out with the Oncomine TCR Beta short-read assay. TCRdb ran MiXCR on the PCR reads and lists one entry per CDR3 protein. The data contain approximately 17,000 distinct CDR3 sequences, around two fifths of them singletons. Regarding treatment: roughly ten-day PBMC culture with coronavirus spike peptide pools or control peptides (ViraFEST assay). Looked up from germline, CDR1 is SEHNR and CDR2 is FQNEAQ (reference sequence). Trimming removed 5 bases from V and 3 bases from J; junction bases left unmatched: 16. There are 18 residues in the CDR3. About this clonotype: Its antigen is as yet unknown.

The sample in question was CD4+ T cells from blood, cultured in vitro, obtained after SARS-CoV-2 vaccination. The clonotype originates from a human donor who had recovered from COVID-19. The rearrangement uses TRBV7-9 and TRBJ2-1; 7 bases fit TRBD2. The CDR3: CASSPQVGGGGFYNEQFF. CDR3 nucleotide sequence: TGTGCCAGCAGCCCTCAGGTGGGTGGCGGGGGTTTCTACAATGAGCAGTTCTTC. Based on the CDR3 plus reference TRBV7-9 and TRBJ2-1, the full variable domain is DTGVSQNPRHKITKRGQNVTFRCDPISEHNRLYWYRQTLGQGPEFLTYFQNEAQLEKSRLLSDRFSAERPKGSFSTLEIQRTEQGDSAMYLCASSPQVGGGGFYNEQFFGPGTRLTVL.